This TCR beta chain was profiled in a study of T cells in Graves' hyperthyroidism and ophthalmopathy. Study-wide points: Most thyroid clonotypes with frequency above 0.001 were detected in blood.

This clonotype was counted a few times. Its antigen remains unidentified. Per the germline V gene, CDR1 is LNHNV and CDR2 is YYDKDF (reference sequence). The V and J ends lost 0 bases and 2 bases respectively, with 7 bases between them. CDR3 length equals 14 residues. There were TCR beta CDR3 regions amplified from RNA transcripts. Primed by the HTBI set, a first-round RT-PCR was run on the TCR CDR3. Using its own MiXCR run on the multiplex PCR reads, TCRdb lists one record per CDR3 protein. The sample gives some 300,000 distinct CDR3 sequences, approximately 18% of which show up once; less than 40% is in the top ten. Those patients with uncontrolled infection, other autoimmune disease, pregnancy or lactation were excluded. Orbital computed tomography, thyroid ultrasound, serum thyroxine and TRAb, and clinical symptoms together informed the diagnoses.

This sequence originates from a man aged 45-60 years with Graves' ophthalmopathy. The sequenced material came from blood. The chain couples TRBV15 to TRBJ1-1, with unresolved D. CDR3 protein: CATSREGDNTEAFF. Here the CDR3 DNA reads TGTGCCACCAGCAGAGAGGGAGATAACACTGAAGCTTTCTTT.